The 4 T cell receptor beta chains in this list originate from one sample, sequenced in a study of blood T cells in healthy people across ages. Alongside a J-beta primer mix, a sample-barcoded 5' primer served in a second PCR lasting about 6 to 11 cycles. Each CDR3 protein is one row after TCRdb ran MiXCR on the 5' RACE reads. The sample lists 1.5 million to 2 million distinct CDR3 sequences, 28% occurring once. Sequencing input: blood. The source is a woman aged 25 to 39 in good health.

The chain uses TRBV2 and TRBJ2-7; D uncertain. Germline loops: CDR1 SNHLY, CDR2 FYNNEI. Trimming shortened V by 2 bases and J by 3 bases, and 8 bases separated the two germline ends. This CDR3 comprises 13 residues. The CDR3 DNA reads TGTGCCAGCAGTGAATATCCAGACTACGAGCAGTACTTC. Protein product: CASSEYPDYEQYF.

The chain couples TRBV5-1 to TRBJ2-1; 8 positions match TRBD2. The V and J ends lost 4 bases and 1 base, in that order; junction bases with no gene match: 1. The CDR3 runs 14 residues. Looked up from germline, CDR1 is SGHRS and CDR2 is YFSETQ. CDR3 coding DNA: TGCGCCAGCAGCGGACTAGCTTCCTACAATGAGCAGTTCTTC. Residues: CASSGLASYNEQFF. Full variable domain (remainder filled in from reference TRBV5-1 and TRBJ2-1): KAGVTQTPRYLIKTRGQQVTLSCSPISGHRSVSWYQQTPGQGLQFLFEYFSETQRNKGNFPGRFSGRQFSNSRSEMNVSTLELGDSALYLCASSGLASYNEQFFGPGTRLTVL.

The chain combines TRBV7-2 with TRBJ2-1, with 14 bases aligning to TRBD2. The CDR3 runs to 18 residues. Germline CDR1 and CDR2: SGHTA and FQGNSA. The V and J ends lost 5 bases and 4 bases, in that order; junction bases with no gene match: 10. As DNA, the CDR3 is TGTGCCAGCAGCCCACGACTAGCGGGAGGGCCTGAATACAATGAGCAGTTCTTC. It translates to CASSPRLAGGPEYNEQFF.

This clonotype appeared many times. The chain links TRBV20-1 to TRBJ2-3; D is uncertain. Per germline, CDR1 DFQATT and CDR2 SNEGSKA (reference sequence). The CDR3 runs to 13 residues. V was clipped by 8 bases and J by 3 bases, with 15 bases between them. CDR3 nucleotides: TGCAGTCCACGGATTCCCCTTACAGATACGCAGTATTTT. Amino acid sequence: CSPRIPLTDTQYF.